The 7 T cell receptor beta chains in this list originate from one sample, sequenced in a study of control samples from healthy donors and cancer patients. Clones were sequenced by immunoSEQ multiplex PCR, and TCRdb holds only the in-frame ones, with some missing. There are roughly 400,000 clones in the sample; 75% to 95% occur only once, and 5% to 8% lies in the top ten. Sequencing was performed on PBMCs. The receptors shown here come from a middle-aged man with head and neck cancer.

The chain uses TRBV10-3 and TRBJ2-7, with 10 bases matching TRBD2. The CDR3 loop spans 15 amino acids. Losses at the gene ends were 1 base for V and 2 bases for J; bases not matched to a gene: 2. Germline assignment: CDR1 ENHRY and CDR2 SYGVKD. DNA for the CDR3: TGTGCCATCAGTGAGTTAGCGGGAGGTCCCTACGAGCAGTACTTC. Encoded protein: CAISELAGGPYEQYF.

This clone was counted between two and nine times. This chain connects TRBV28 to TRBJ2-2, with 9 bases fitting TRBD2. Trimming took 5 bases from V and 6 from J; bases not matched to a gene: 10. This CDR3 is built from 16 residues. The germline CDR1 and CDR2 sequences are MDHEN and SYDVKM. The CDR3 region has the DNA TGTGCCAGCAGTCTTTCAGTAGCGGGAGAGGCCGGGGAGCTGTTTTTT. Protein product: CASSLSVAGEAGELFF.

The V call is TRBV3-1 (or the pseudogene TRBV3-2), the J call TRBJ2-5; 10 bases align to TRBD2. V was clipped by 0 bases and J by 5 bases; unmatched bases: 9. The CDR3 is made up of 17 amino acids. CDR1 and CDR2 from the germline V gene are LGHDT and YNNKEL (reference sequence). The CDR3 nucleotides read TGTGCCAGCAGCCAAGACCTAGCGGGAGTCCGCCGGGAGACCCAGTACTTC. This codes for CASSQDLAGVRRETQYF.

The chain links TRBV12-3 or TRBV12-4 to TRBJ1-5; unclear D gene. With 4 bases removed from V and 5 bases from J, the gap between germline ends came to 6 bases. This CDR3 has 12 residues. CDR3 bases: TGTGCCAGCAGTTCCGAATATCAGCCCCAGCATTTT. It yields the protein CASSSEYQPQHF.

This chain connects TRBV6-5 to TRBJ2-6, with a possible D match to TRBD1 (5 bases). Germline CDR1 MNHEY, CDR2 SVGAGI. The CDR3 is 13 amino acids. The CDR3 nucleotides are TGTGTCACTCAAAGCCAGGGTTCCAACGTCCTGACTTTC. Its protein is CVTQSQGSNVLTF.

This clone was observed a handful of times. This specimen includes other DNA sequences encoding the same CDR3. This chain links TRBV3-1 (or the pseudogene TRBV3-2) with TRBJ1-5, with D maybe TRBD1 (5 bases). The CDR3 length is 13 residues. Trimming stripped 3 bases from V and 5 bases from J, with 8 bases between. Germline V gene sequence: CDR1 LGHDT, CDR2 YNNKEL (reference sequence). CDR3: CASSQVGDQPQHF. The CDR3 region has the DNA TGTGCCAGCAGCCAGGTAGGGGATCAGCCCCAGCATTTT.

The gene calls are TRBV21-1 and TRBJ1-6; the table's D gene call, TRBD1, was not cross checked with the DNA. TRBV21-1 is a documented pseudogene. This CDR3 region has 16 residues. The chain's CDR3 is CASSKTPGQAYSPLHF. CDR3 sequence (DNA): TGTGCCAGCAGCAAAACCCCGGGACAGGCCTATTCACCCCTCCACTTT.